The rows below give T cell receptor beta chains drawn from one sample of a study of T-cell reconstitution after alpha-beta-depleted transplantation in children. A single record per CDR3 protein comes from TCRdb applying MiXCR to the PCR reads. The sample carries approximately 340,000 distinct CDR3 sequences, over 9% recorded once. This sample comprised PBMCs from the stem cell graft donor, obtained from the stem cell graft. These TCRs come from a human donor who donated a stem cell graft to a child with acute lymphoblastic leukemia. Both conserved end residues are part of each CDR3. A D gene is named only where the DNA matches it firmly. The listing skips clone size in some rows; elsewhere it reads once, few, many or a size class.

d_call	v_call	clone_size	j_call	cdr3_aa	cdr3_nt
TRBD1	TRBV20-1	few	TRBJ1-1	CSARDGDRAVDTEAFF	TGCAGTGCTAGAGATGGGGACAGGGCGGTAGACACTGAAGCTTTCTTT
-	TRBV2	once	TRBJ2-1	CASCQSGQGIAGEDNEQFF	TGTGCCAGCTGCCAATCGGGACAGGGAATAGCGGGAGAGGACAATGAGCAGTTCTTC
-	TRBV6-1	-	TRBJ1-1	CASSTPEGMEAFF	TGTGCCAGCAGTACCCCAGAGGGGATGGAAGCTTTCTTT
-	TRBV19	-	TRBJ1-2	CASSSTKSGTLLNYGYTF	TGTGCCAGTAGTTCAACTAAGTCGGGGACACTCCTCAACTATGGCTACACCTTC
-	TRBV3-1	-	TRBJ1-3	CASSSVASSGNTIYF	TGTGCCAGCAGTTCTGTGGCGAGCTCTGGAAACACCATATATTTT
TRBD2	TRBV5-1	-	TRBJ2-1	CASSLALAGGLNEQFF	TGCGCCAGCAGCCTCGCCCTAGCGGGAGGACTCAATGAGCAGTTCTTC
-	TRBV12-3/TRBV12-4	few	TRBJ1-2	CASTHPGGDGYTF	TGTGCCAGCACCCACCCGGGGGGTGATGGCTACACCTTC
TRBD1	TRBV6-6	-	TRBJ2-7	CASSYSGQESF	TGTGCCAGCAGTTACTCGGGACAGGAAAGCTTC
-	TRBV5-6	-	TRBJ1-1	CASSLVQGNTEAFF	TGTGCCAGCAGCTTGGTTCAGGGGAACACTGAAGCTTTCTTT
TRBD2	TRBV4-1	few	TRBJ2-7	CASSQDRGVSYEQYF	TGCGCCAGCAGCCAAGATCGGGGGGTTTCCTACGAGCAGTACTTC
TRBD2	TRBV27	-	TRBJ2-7	CASRRTSGPYEQYF	TGTGCCAGCAGGAGGACTAGCGGTCCCTACGAGCAGTACTTC
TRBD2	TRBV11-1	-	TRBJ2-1	CASRIGTSGRARLYNEQFF	TGTGCCAGCAGAATCGGGACTAGCGGGAGGGCTAGACTATACAATGAGCAGTTCTTC
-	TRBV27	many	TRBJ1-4	CASSLLFGGGKLFF	TGTGCCAGCAGCCTCCTATTCGGGGGGGGAAAACTGTTTTTT
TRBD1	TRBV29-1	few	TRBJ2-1	CSVVVTGAPYNEQFF	TGCAGCGTTGTTGTGACAGGGGCTCCCTACAATGAGCAGTTCTTC
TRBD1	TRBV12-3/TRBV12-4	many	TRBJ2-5	CASSLRARTGGMGTQYF	TGTGCCAGCAGTCTCAGGGCACGGACAGGGGGGATGGGGACCCAGTACTTC
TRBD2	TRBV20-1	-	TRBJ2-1	CSASGGTSGSYSYNEQFF	TGCAGTGCTAGCGGGGGGACTAGCGGGAGCTACTCCTACAATGAGCAGTTCTTC
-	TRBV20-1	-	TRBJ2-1	CSAAAGRTYNEQFF	TGCAGTGCCGCGGCAGGGAGAACCTACAATGAGCAGTTCTTC
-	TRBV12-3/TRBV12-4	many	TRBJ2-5	CASSFRGGREGQETQYF	TGTGCCAGCAGTTTTCGTGGGGGGCGAGAGGGACAAGAGACCCAGTACTTC
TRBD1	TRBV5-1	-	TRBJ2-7	CASSHRTGEILYEQYF	TGCGCCAGCAGTCACCGGACAGGGGAAATACTCTACGAGCAGTACTTC
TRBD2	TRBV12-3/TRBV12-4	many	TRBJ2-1	CASSSGTSGSSYNEQFF	TGTGCCAGCAGTTCCGGGACTAGCGGGAGTTCCTACAATGAGCAGTTCTTC
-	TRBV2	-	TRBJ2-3	CASRREQTSTDTQYF	TGTGCCAGCAGGAGGGAACAGACTAGCACAGATACGCAGTATTTT
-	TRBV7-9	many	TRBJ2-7	CASSLVGDRSYEQYF	TGTGCCAGCAGCTTAGTAGGAGACAGGTCCTACGAGCAGTACTTC
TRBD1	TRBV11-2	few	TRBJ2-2	CASIPHRGTGELFF	TGTGCCAGCATACCCCACAGGGGTACCGGGGAGCTGTTTTTT
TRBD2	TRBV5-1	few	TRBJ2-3	CASSLGLAGFTDMQYF	TGCGCCAGCAGCTTAGGGCTAGCGGGATTCACAGATATGCAGTATTTT
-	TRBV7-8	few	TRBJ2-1	CASSPRGHNEQFF	TGTGCCAGCAGCCCACGCGGGCACAATGAGCAGTTCTTC
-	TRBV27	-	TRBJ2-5	CASSLVMAQETQYF	TGTGCCAGCAGTTTAGTAATGGCCCAAGAGACCCAGTACTTC
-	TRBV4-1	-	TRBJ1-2	CASSQVDPSYGYTF	TGCGCCAGCAGCCAAGTCGACCCTTCCTATGGCTACACCTTC
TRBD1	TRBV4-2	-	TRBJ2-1	CASSQGDRGRYNEQFF	TGTGCCAGCAGCCAAGGAGACAGGGGGCGATACAATGAGCAGTTCTTC
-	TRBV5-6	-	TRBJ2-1	CASSLAPGLYNEQFF	TGTGCCAGCAGCTTGGCCCCAGGGCTCTACAATGAGCAGTTCTTC
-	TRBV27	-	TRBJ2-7	CASSLSQLAGEQYF	TGTGCCAGCAGTTTATCGCAACTCGCGGGGGAGCAGTACTTC
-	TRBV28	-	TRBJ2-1	CASSSAPGPGNNEQFF	TGTGCCAGCAGTTCAGCCCCCGGTCCCGGAAACAATGAGCAGTTCTTC
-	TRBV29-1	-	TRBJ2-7	CSVDSTYEQYF	TGCAGCGTTGATTCCACCTACGAGCAGTACTTC
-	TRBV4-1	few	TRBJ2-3	CASSQDWGGTSTDTQYF	TGCGCCAGCAGCCAAGATTGGGGCGGGACGAGCACAGATACGCAGTATTTT
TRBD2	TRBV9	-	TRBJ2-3	CASSTRTSPADTQYF	TGTGCCAGCAGCACTAGGACTAGTCCCGCAGATACGCAGTATTTT
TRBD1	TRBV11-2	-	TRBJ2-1	CASSLERGQDLYNEQFF	TGTGCCAGCAGCTTAGAGCGGGGACAGGATCTATACAATGAGCAGTTCTTC
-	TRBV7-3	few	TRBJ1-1	CASSLGGQPTEAFF	TGTGCCAGCAGCTTAGGCGGACAACCGACTGAAGCTTTCTTT
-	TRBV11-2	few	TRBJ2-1	CASSSLLTASSYNEQFF	TGTGCCAGCAGCTCCCTATTGACGGCCAGCTCCTACAATGAGCAGTTCTTC
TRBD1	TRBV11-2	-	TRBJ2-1	CASSSSRPGQGALDEQFF	TGTGCCAGCAGCTCCTCCCGACCGGGACAGGGGGCATTGGATGAGCAGTTCTTC
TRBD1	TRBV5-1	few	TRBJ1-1	CASSSTGTGIAEAFF	TGCGCCAGCAGCTCAACCGGGACAGGGATCGCTGAAGCTTTCTTT
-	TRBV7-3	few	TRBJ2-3	CASSSLGDTQYF	TGTGCCAGCAGCTCGCTCGGAGATACGCAGTATTTT
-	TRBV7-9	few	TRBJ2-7	CASSLGLDSYEQYF	TGTGCCAGCAGCTTAGGGCTGGACTCCTACGAGCAGTACTTC
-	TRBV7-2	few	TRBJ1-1	CASSVNRELSTEAFF	TGTGCCAGCAGCGTAAACAGGGAACTCTCCACTGAAGCTTTCTTT
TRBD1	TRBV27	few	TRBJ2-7	CASSWRDRVGYEQYF	TGTGCCAGCAGTTGGAGGGACAGGGTGGGCTACGAGCAGTACTTC
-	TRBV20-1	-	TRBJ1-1	CSALTRDTEAFF	TGCAGTGCCCTGACGCGTGACACTGAAGCTTTCTTT
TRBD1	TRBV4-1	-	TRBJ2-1	CASSPGQGFHEQFF	TGCGCCAGCTCGCCGGGACAGGGTTTCCATGAGCAGTTCTTC
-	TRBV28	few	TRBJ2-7	CASSSLQGSYEQYF	TGTGCCAGCAGTTCGCTACAGGGCTCCTACGAGCAGTACTTC